The 9 T cell receptor beta chains listed next were all sequenced from one sample in a study of cytomegalovirus exposure and HLA in healthy donors. In the PCR, 60 Vbeta and 13 Jbeta primers were used. The protocol was immunoSEQ multiplex PCR, while the TCRdb copy is restricted to in-frame clones and leaves out a portion. The repertoire consists of about 80,000 clones, with roughly 80% occurring once and the leading ten covering less than 40%. Input material: PBMCs. The receptors here all came from a man aged 45-60 years in good health and CMV-seropositive.

The chain combines TRBV10-3 with TRBJ2-5; D possibly corresponds to TRBD1 (5 bases). The end of the DNA is better explained by TRBJ2-7, so the J call may be wrong. CDR3 length: 15 residues. The germline V gene has CDR1 ENHRY and CDR2 SYGVKD. The CDR3 spells CAISESKGISYEQYF. The CDR3 DNA is TGTGCCATCAGTGAGTCCAAGGGGATCTCCTACGAGCAGTACTTC.

The chain joins TRBV27 to TRBJ2-5, with 9 bases aligning to TRBD2. Germline V lookup: CDR1 MNHEY, CDR2 SMNVEV (reference sequence). The V segment lost 5 bases and the J segment 2 bases; nucleotides outside the gene matches: 6. CDR3 length equals 15 residues. DNA of the CDR3: TGTGCCAGCAGTCCCAGACTAGCGGTACAAGAGACCCAGTACTTC. It specifies CASSPRLAVQETQYF.

This clone was counted a few times. This chain links TRBV7-2 with TRBJ2-1; the match to TRBD2 covers 9 bases. The CDR3 is 16 amino acids. CDR1 is SGHTA and CDR2 is FQGNSA in the germline V gene. V lost 1 base and J lost 3; bases outside the gene matches: 4. The chain's CDR3 is CASSLVSGRNYNEQFF. The CDR3 DNA follows: TGTGCCAGCAGCTTAGTAAGCGGGAGGAACTACAATGAGCAGTTCTTC.

The chain is built from TRBV29-1 and TRBJ2-2; D not certain. V shed 5 bases and J shed 4 bases, with 5 bases lying between them. The CDR3 runs to 11 residues. Germline CDR1 is SQVTM and CDR2 is ANQGSEA. CDR3 coding DNA: TGCAGCGTTTCCGGCACCGGGGAGCTGTTTTTT. Encoded protein: CSVSGTGELFF.

The V call is TRBV5-1, the J call TRBJ2-7; no firm D call. The V gene's germline CDR1 is SGHRS and CDR2 YFSETQ. V was pared by 0 bases and J by 6 bases, with 16 bases between. CDR3 length equals 15 residues. CDR3 region: CASSLAVGPLFEQYF. In DNA, the CDR3 is TGCGCCAGCAGCTTGGCGGTGGGCCCACTGTTCGAGCAGTACTTC. The full variable domain, rest sourced from reference TRBV5-1 and TRBJ2-7, is KAGVTQTPRYLIKTRGQQVTLSCSPISGHRSVSWYQQTPGQGLQFLFEYFSETQRNKGNFPGRFSGRQFSNSRSEMNVSTLELGDSALYLCASSLAVGPLFEQYFGPGTRLTVT.

The V call is TRBV7-2, the J call TRBJ2-3, with D possibly matching TRBD2 (5 bases). V was shortened by 6 bases and J by 2 bases, with 15 bases between the two germline ends. The CDR3 is 15 residues long. Germline V gene data show CDR1 as SGHTA and CDR2 as FQGNSA. The DNA of the CDR3 is TGTGCCAGCAGGTTATATGGGGAGCCCACAGATACGCAGTATTTT. This codes for CASRLYGEPTDTQYF.

This rearrangement joins TRBV4-1 to TRBJ2-3; no clear D gene. Germline assignment: CDR1 MGHRA and CDR2 YSYEKL. This CDR3 comprises 15 residues. V lost 5 bases to trimming and J lost 2 bases, with 14 bases between them. CDR3 sequence (DNA): TGCGCCAGCAGCGAAGGCACGCCTAACACAGATACGCAGTATTTT. Translation gives CASSEGTPNTDTQYF.

The chain recombines TRBV27 with TRBJ1-1; D is unclear. Germline V gene sequence: CDR1 MNHEY, CDR2 SMNVEV (reference sequence). This CDR3 has 14 residues. Trimming shortened V by 5 bases and J by 5 bases, and 15 bases separated the two germline ends. The CDR3 reads CASSPWSGMTEAFF. The CDR3 nucleotides are TGTGCCAGCAGTCCATGGTCCGGGATGACTGAAGCTTTCTTT.

The genes are TRBV19 and TRBJ1-4; D unclear. The CDR3 has 16 residues. Per germline, CDR1 LNHDA and CDR2 SQIVND (reference sequence). Trimming shortened V by 4 bases and J by 3 bases, and 15 bases separated the two germline ends. Here the CDR3 reads CASSTGGRAANEKLFF. As DNA, the CDR3 is TGTGCCAGTAGTACAGGAGGACGAGCGGCTAATGAAAAACTGTTTTTT.